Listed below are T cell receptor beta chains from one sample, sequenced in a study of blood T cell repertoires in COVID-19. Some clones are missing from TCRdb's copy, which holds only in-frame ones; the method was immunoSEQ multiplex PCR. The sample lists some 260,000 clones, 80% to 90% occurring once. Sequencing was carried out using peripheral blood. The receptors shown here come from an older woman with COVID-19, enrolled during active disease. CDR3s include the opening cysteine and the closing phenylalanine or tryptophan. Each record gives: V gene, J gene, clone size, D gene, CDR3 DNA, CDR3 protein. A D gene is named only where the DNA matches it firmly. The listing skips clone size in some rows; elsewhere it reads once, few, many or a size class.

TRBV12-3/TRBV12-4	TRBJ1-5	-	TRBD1	TGTGCCAGCACCCCAGGGGGCTATCAGCCCCAGCATTTT	CASTPGGYQPQHF
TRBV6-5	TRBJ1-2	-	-	TGTGCCAGCATTGGACATGACTTATATGGCTACACCTTC	CASIGHDLYGYTF
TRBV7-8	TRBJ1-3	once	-	TGTGCCAGCAGCTTACCCGCCCGCAGGGCTGGAAACACCATATATTTT	CASSLPARRAGNTIYF
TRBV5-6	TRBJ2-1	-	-	TGTGCCAGCAGCTTCCAAACAGGGTTCACTGAGCAGTTCTTC	CASSFQTGFTEQFF
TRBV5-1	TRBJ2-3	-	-	TGCGCCAGCAGCTTGGGGCGGGGATTCACAGATACGCAGTATTTT	CASSLGRGFTDTQYF
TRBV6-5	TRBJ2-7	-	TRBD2	TGTGCCAGCAGAAGACTAGCGGGAAGGGAGCAGTACTTC	CASRRLAGREQYF
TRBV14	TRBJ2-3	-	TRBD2	TGTGCCAGCAGCCAACTAAGCGGGAGATTTCTTTCAGTGGCCGATACGCAGTATTTT	CASSQLSGRFLSVADTQYF
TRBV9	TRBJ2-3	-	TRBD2	TGTGCCAGCAGCGTAGGCCGGGAGGGCACAGATACGCAGTATTTT	CASSVGREGTDTQYF
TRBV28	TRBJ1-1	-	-	TGTGCCAGCAGTTTCTCCGGGAACACTGAAGCTTTCTTT	CASSFSGNTEAFF
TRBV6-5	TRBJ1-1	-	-	TGTGCCAGCAGAATAGCCGGCCCCGACACTGAAGCTTTCTTT	CASRIAGPDTEAFF
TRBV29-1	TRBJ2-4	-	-	TGCAGCGCTCTGATCACATCACCAAACATTCAGTACTTC	CSALITSPNIQYF
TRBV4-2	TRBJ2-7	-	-	TGTGCCAGCAGCCAAGACGGGGAATCCTACGAGCAGTACTTC	CASSQDGESYEQYF
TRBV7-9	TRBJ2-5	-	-	TGTGCCAGCAGCAACCCGGGCCGGGGTTTGGAGACCCAGTACTTC	CASSNPGRGLETQYF
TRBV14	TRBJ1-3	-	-	TGTGCCAGCAGCCAAGATGGAGGAAGACGCATATATTTT	CASSQDGGRRIYF
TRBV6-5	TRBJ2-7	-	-	TGTGCCAGCACCCGAACCGGACAAACCTACGAGCAGTACTTC	CASTRTGQTYEQYF
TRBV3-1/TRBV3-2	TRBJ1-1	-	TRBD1	TGTGCCAGCAGCTTACGGACAGGGGGAGAGAACACTGAAGCTTTCTTT	CASSLRTGGENTEAFF
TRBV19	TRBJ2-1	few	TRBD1	TGTGCCAGTAGTATAGTACAGGGGACGAATGAGCAGTTCTTC	CASSIVQGTNEQFF
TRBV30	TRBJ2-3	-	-	TGTGCCTGGAGCCAATCGCGGAGTATAGTTACAGATACGCAGTATTTT	CAWSQSRSIVTDTQYF
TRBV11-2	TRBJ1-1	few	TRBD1	TGTGCCAGCAGCCCCTCGACAGGGTCTACGGCTTTCTTT	CASSPSTGSTAFF
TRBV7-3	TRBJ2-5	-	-	TGTGCCAGCAGCCGAGCTAGCGAAGAGACCCAGTACTTC	CASSRASEETQYF
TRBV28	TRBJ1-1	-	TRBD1	TGTGCCAGCAGTGGACAGGGGCGGAACACTGAAGCTTTCTTT	CASSGQGRNTEAFF
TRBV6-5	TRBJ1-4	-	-	TGTGCCAGCAGTCGGGGGGGGGCAACTAATGAAAAACTGTTTTTT	CASSRGGATNEKLFF